This passage covers 14 T cell receptor beta chains from one sample sequenced in a study of shared clonotypes between healthy human individuals. Method: immunoSEQ multiplex PCR; TCRdb's copy keeps in-frame clones and lacks some. The table lists about 1.4 million clones, approximately 96% of them singletons. The sequenced sample consisted of naive CD4+ T cells sorted from blood. The sample's subset: CD45RA+ positively selected. These receptor sequences come from a man between 25 and 39 years old in good health.

CDR3 sequence reads: CASSLVDLAAYNEQFF. As DNA, the CDR3 is TGTGCCAGCAGCCTAGTGGATCTAGCGGCTTACAATGAGCAGTTCTTC. The chain carries TRBV7-9 and TRBJ2-1; 7 nucleotides line up with TRBD2. CDR1 and CDR2 (germline): SEHNR, FQNEAQ (reference sequence). The CDR3 is 16 amino acids. The trim removed 5 bases at V and 4 bases at J, leaving 11 bases unmatched.

The rearrangement uses TRBV29-1 and TRBJ2-1; TRBD2 matches at 7 bases. The trim removed 7 bases at V and 12 bases at J, leaving 9 bases unmatched. The CDR3 extends over 11 amino acids. Germline CDR1 is SQVTM and CDR2 is ANQGSEA. The CDR3 DNA follows: TGCAGCGCCTCAAGCGGGGTCGGGCAGTTCTTC. Its protein product is CSASSGVGQFF.

The CDR3 DNA reads as TGTGCCAGCAGTTTACAGACAGGGCGGACTAGCGGGCTCTCGAACACCGGGGAGCTGTTTTTT. Residues: CASSLQTGRTSGLSNTGELFF. V usage is TRBV2 and J usage is TRBJ2-2; 11 bases are shared with TRBD2. The CDR3 has 21 amino acids. CDR1 SNHLY and CDR2 FYNNEI come from the germline V gene. V dropped 5 bases and J dropped 0; count of bases not matched to a gene: 17.

The chain employs TRBV18 and TRBJ2-2; no clear D gene. V was pared by 5 bases and J by 5 bases, with 12 bases between. Germline V gene data show CDR1 as KGHSH and CDR2 as LQKENI. CDR3 length: 14 residues. CDR3 in DNA: TGTGCCAGCTCAACACTTGCCGCTACCGGGGAGCTGTTTTTT. It translates to CASSTLAATGELFF.

J is TRBJ2-3 and V is TRBV25-1; D gene unclear. This CDR3 has 13 residues. CDR1 and CDR2 (germline): MGHDK, SYGVNS. Between the trimmed V and J ends, which lost 5 bases and 4 bases, there was a span of 10 bases. The CDR3 nucleotides are TGTGCCAGCAGTTTACCGGGCTCAGATACGCAGTATTTT. Amino acids: CASSLPGSDTQYF.

The rearrangement links TRBV19 to TRBJ1-5, with 9 bases fitting TRBD1. The J segment lost 4 bases and the V segment lost 11 bases, leaving 15 bases of the junction unmatched. This CDR3 is 16 amino acids long. Germline-derived CDR1 and CDR2 are LNHDA and SQIVND (reference sequence). In DNA, the CDR3 is TGTGCCGGAGGTGTCCGGGACAGGGTTTCGAATCAGCCCCAGCATTTT. This translates into CAGGVRDRVSNQPQHF.

The genes are TRBV19 and TRBJ2-5; D gene ambiguous. Trimming left V 5 bases short and J 2 bases short, with 18 bases between. Germline loops: CDR1 LNHDA, CDR2 SQIVND (reference sequence). This CDR3 has 16 amino acids. CDR3 amino acids: CASSVIRSAAQETQYF. The CDR3 coding sequence is TGTGCCAGTAGTGTCATCCGCTCGGCAGCACAAGAGACCCAGTACTTC.

The V gene is TRBV28, the J gene TRBJ1-3; D uncertain. The ends were cut back, 2 bases at V and 4 bases at J, with 6 bases in the middle. CDR1 is MDHEN and CDR2 is SYDVKM in the germline V gene. The CDR3 length is 13 residues. The CDR3 bases are TGTGCCAGCAGTTTACCGGGAGGAAACACCATATATTTT. Its protein is CASSLPGGNTIYF.

The chain joins TRBV9 to TRBJ1-3; D remains unclear. Trimming took off 1 base at V and 2 bases at J, with 10 bases between the two ends. CDR3 length: 15 amino acids. The germline CDR1 and CDR2 sequences are SGDLS and YYNGEE. CDR3 bases: TGTGCCAGCAGCGTACTGGGAACGGCTGGAAACACCATATATTTT. Its protein product is CASSVLGTAGNTIYF.

This clone showed up just once. The same CDR3 also results from other DNA sequences found in this sample. V usage is TRBV19 and J usage is TRBJ2-7, with no clear D. The CDR3 sequence is 13 residues long. Deletions cut 3 bases from V and 0 bases from J, with 6 bases between. Germline CDR1 and CDR2: LNHDA and SQIVND (reference sequence). This CDR3 reads CASSIQSSYEQYF. The DNA of the CDR3 is TGTGCCAGTAGTATTCAGAGCTCCTACGAGCAGTACTTC.

The V call is TRBV5-1, the J call TRBJ2-1, with 7 bases identical to TRBD2. Looked up from germline, CDR1 is SGHRS and CDR2 is YFSETQ. The CDR3 is made up of 15 amino acids. V lost 3 bases to trimming and J lost 0 bases; unmatched junction nucleotides: 3. The CDR3 loop reads CASSSGTTSYNEQFF. The CDR3 DNA is TGCGCCAGCAGCTCCGGGACTACCTCCTACAATGAGCAGTTCTTC.

The chain carries TRBV11-2 and TRBJ1-5; TRBD1 is a possible D gene (5 bases). This CDR3 is 17 amino acids long. CDR1 is SGHAT, CDR2 FQNNGV, per germline. The ends were cut back, 5 bases at V and 0 bases at J, with 17 bases in the middle. In nucleotides, the CDR3 is TGTGCCAGCAGCCAAACTACAGGAATTAATAGCAATCAGCCCCAGCATTTT. Translation gives CASSQTTGINSNQPQHF.

The chain couples TRBV11-3 to TRBJ2-1; perhaps D is TRBD1 or TRBD2 (5 bases each). Trimming took 5 bases from V and 8 from J, leaving 19 bases between them. The CDR3 is made up of 15 amino acids. The V gene's germline CDR1 is SGHNT and CDR2 YENEEA. CDR3 coding DNA: TGTGCCAGCAGCCCAGGGACCCAGGCTAGGGATGAGCAGTTCTTC. Translated: CASSPGTQARDEQFF.

The chain couples TRBV2 to TRBJ2-2; D gene unclear. V lost 4 bases and J 7 bases, leaving 16 bases between the germline ends. Germline assignment: CDR1 SNHLY and CDR2 FYNNEI. CDR3 length: 15 amino acids. CDR3 region: CASSAWSPAGGELFF. CDR3 DNA sequence: TGTGCCAGCAGTGCATGGAGCCCGGCCGGCGGGGAGCTGTTTTTT.